This T cell receptor beta chain was sequenced for a study of shared clonotypes between healthy human individuals. Concerning this clone itself: The antigen remains undetermined.

This CDR3 comprises 13 residues. Trimming shortened V by 2 bases and J by 2 bases, and 7 bases separated the two germline ends. Germline CDR1 SGHTA, CDR2 FQGNSA. Findings of the study overall: Having only a few donors restricted how much genetic and exposure-history diversity was captured.

Assay used: immunoSEQ multiplex PCR; TCRdb lists only in-frame clones, some missing. This table has 950,000 to 1,100,000 clones, about four fifths appearing once. The source material was memory CD4+ T cells from PBMCs. As for subset: CD45RA-negative fraction. The rearrangement joins TRBV7-2 to TRBJ2-7; D gene unclear. This sequence originates from a man aged 18 to 35 in good health. Some clones in this sample may be carry-over from other donors' samples. The chain's CDR3 is CASSLLSTYEQYF. The CDR3 region has the DNA TGTGCCAGCAGCTTATTAAGTACCTACGAGCAGTACTTC.